A selection of T cell receptor beta chains follows, all from one sample in a study of T cells after yellow fever vaccination. MiXCR, run by TCRdb on the 5' RACE reads, gives a single entry per CDR3 protein. The sample yields 100,000 to 150,000 distinct CDR3 sequences, 7.4% seen once. The sample in question was CD4+ T cells sorted from PBMCs, obtained more than 8 days after the first yellow fever vaccination. These receptors came from a man between 18 and 35 years old who received the YFV17D yellow fever vaccine. Both conserved end residues are part of each CDR3. The D gene is left open where the match is weak. The size field is filled for only some rows; it gives once, few, many or a size class.

j_gene	abundance	v_gene	d_gene	CDR3nt	CDR3aa
TRBJ2-7	.	TRBV12-3/TRBV12-4	.	TGTGCCAGCAGTCCTACATGGACGAACTACGAGCAGTACTTC	CASSPTWTNYEQYF
TRBJ2-1	.	TRBV4-2	TRBD2	TGTGCCAGCAGCCAAGAACCTGGCGGGGGGCCCGGCAATGAGCAGTTCTTC	CASSQEPGGGPGNEQFF
TRBJ1-1	.	TRBV5-4	.	TGTGCCAGCAGCTTGGGGGTTCAACTCAACTCTGAAGCTTTCTTT	CASSLGVQLNSEAFF
TRBJ1-5	many	TRBV19	.	TGTGCCAGTAGTATTCCATATGGTCAGCCCCAGCATTTT	CASSIPYGQPQHF
TRBJ2-7	many	TRBV7-2	.	TGTGCCAGCAGCTTAGTCGGGGGCCCCTACGAGCAGTACTTC	CASSLVGGPYEQYF
TRBJ2-5	many	TRBV6-5	TRBD2	TGTGCCAGTAGTAGCGGGACCTATTCGCAAGAGACCCAGTACTTC	CASSSGTYSQETQYF
TRBJ1-3	few	TRBV6-5	.	TGTGCCAGCAGCTCAGGGTTATCCGCCTCTGGAAACACCATATATTTT	CASSSGLSASGNTIYF
TRBJ2-5	many	TRBV7-9	.	TGTGCCAGCAGCCCCCAGGGCCGAGGGACCCAGTACTTC	CASSPQGRGTQYF
TRBJ2-1	many	TRBV3-1	.	TGTGCCAGCAGCCAAGTTATGGCCGCCGAGGTGTTCTTC	CASSQVMAAEVFF
TRBJ1-5	.	TRBV11-2	TRBD1	TGTGCCAGCAGCTTAGAGGTAGGGACAGTCTTTCCTCAGCCCCAGCATTTT	CASSLEVGTVFPQPQHF
TRBJ2-7	.	TRBV7-2	.	TGTGCCAGCAGCCGCCGGGGCGGGTCAACCTACGAGCAGTACTTC	CASSRRGGSTYEQYF
TRBJ1-2	many	TRBV12-3/TRBV12-4	.	TGTGCCAGCAGTTTAACGGTGAGGGGCTACACCTTC	CASSLTVRGYTF
TRBJ2-2	many	TRBV28	.	TGTGCCAGCAGTTTGACAGTTACCGGGGAGCTGTTTTTT	CASSLTVTGELFF
TRBJ2-4	many	TRBV3-1	.	TGTGCCAGCAGCCAATCAAACATTCAGTACTTC	CASSQSNIQYF
TRBJ2-1	many	TRBV10-3	.	TGTGCCATCGCGACGTCCTACAATGAGCAGTTCTTC	CAIATSYNEQFF
TRBJ1-5	.	TRBV30	.	TGTGCCTGGAGTCAGCGACTGAGCAATCAGCCCCAGCATTTT	CAWSQRLSNQPQHF
TRBJ1-1	many	TRBV29-1	.	TGCAGCGTCCTTGAACAACTGAACACTGAAGCTTTCTTT	CSVLEQLNTEAFF
TRBJ1-2	many	TRBV6-5	TRBD1	TGTGCCAGCACAAACAGGGGAGGTTATGGCTACACCTTC	CASTNRGGYGYTF
TRBJ1-2	many	TRBV6-1	TRBD1	TGTGCCAGCACTCGGGGCAGGGGGAACTATGGCTACACCTTC	CASTRGRGNYGYTF
TRBJ2-4	many	TRBV12-3/TRBV12-4	.	TGTGCCAGCAGAGTCCGGGAGACTAACATTCAGTACTTC	CASRVRETNIQYF
TRBJ2-3	many	TRBV5-1	.	TGCGCCAGCAGCTGGGCTCCTAGCGTCGGGACAGATACGCAGTATTTT	CASSWAPSVGTDTQYF
TRBJ2-5	many	TRBV18	.	TGTGCCAGCTCCCGCCAGGGAGGAGTTGAGACCCAGTACTTC	CASSRQGGVETQYF
TRBJ2-2	.	TRBV10-3	.	TGTGCCATCACTAGGGGCTTCAGGGGCGACACCGGGGAGCTGTTTTTT	CAITRGFRGDTGELFF
TRBJ2-1	many	TRBV7-2	TRBD1	TGTGCCAGCAGCCCGACAGTGACAGGGGGGGCCTACAATGAGCAGTTCTTC	CASSPTVTGGAYNEQFF
TRBJ2-3	few	TRBV5-4	TRBD2	TGTGCCAGCAGCGCGGGACTAGCTAGCACAGATACGCAGTATTTT	CASSAGLASTDTQYF
TRBJ2-1	many	TRBV24-1	TRBD2	TGTGCCACCAGTGATTCTCGCTCGGGGGGGGATGAGCAGTTCTTC	CATSDSRSGGDEQFF
TRBJ2-7	few	TRBV5-1	.	TGCGCCAGCAGCCCGGACGGAAGCTCCTACGAGCAGTACTTC	CASSPDGSSYEQYF
TRBJ1-1	many	TRBV6-1	.	TGTGCCAGCAGTGAAGCGTGGGGGGCGCGAACTGAAGCTTTCTTT	CASSEAWGARTEAFF
TRBJ2-1	many	TRBV4-3	TRBD2	TGCGCCAGCAGCCAAGATCTCGGGGGGGGCGAAAATGAGCAGTTCTTC	CASSQDLGGGENEQFF
TRBJ2-1	many	TRBV11-2	.	TGTGCCAGCAGCTTAGATGGCCAGGGAGGGCAGTTCTTC	CASSLDGQGGQFF
TRBJ2-3	many	TRBV7-9	TRBD2	TGTGCCAGCACGACTAGCGCAACCACAGATACGCAGTATTTT	CASTTSATTDTQYF
TRBJ2-1	.	TRBV28	TRBD2	TGTGCCAGCAGGCTAGGGGGTAGCGGGGTCCTTCCCGAGCAGTTCTTC	CASRLGGSGVLPEQFF
TRBJ2-3	many	TRBV9	.	TGTGCCAGCAGCGCCTACTACGGGGTAACTCCCGGGGCAGATACGCAGTATTTT	CASSAYYGVTPGADTQYF
TRBJ2-7	many	TRBV3-1	TRBD1	TGTGCCAGCAGCCAACAGGGGGAAGGCGGGCAGTACTTC	CASSQQGEGGQYF
TRBJ1-1	many	TRBV29-1	.	TGCAGCGTTGATACCGGGGGCGGTTTCACTGAAGCTTTCTTT	CSVDTGGGFTEAFF
TRBJ2-7	few	TRBV5-1	TRBD1	TGCGCCAGCAGCTTGGCAGGCAGGGGGCGAGAGCAGTACTTC	CASSLAGRGREQYF
TRBJ2-5	many	TRBV20-1	.	TGCAGTGGTCTCCGGGGTGGGGAGACCCAGTACTTC	CSGLRGGETQYF
TRBJ1-1	many	TRBV2	TRBD1	TGTGCCAGCAGTGAAGCCCAGGGGGCAGGAACTGAAGCTTTCTTT	CASSEAQGAGTEAFF
TRBJ1-2	many	TRBV18	.	TGTGCCAGCTCACCCCCGGGCCTGGCCTATGGCTACACCTTC	CASSPPGLAYGYTF
TRBJ2-5	many	TRBV6-1	.	TGTGCCAGCAGAAATACAAGGAAAGAGACCCAGTACTTC	CASRNTRKETQYF
TRBJ2-5	many	TRBV5-1	.	TGCGCCAGCAGCTCCCCTCTATCGGGGGGCCTTGAGACCCAGTACTTC	CASSSPLSGGLETQYF
TRBJ1-5	many	TRBV20-1	.	TGCAGTGCTTATAGGTCGGGTCAGCCCCAGCATTTT	CSAYRSGQPQHF
TRBJ2-7	few	TRBV20-1	.	TGCAGTGCTAGACCTAGCCGGAGCGAGCAGTACTTC	CSARPSRSEQYF
TRBJ2-5	few	TRBV5-1	.	TGCGCCAGCAGCTCTGGACAGATGCAAGAGACCCAGTACTTC	CASSSGQMQETQYF
TRBJ2-1	many	TRBV7-9	.	TGTGCCAGCAGCCCACGGGGGAGCTCCTACAATGAGCAGTTCTTC	CASSPRGSSYNEQFF
TRBJ2-5	many	TRBV4-1	.	TGCGCCAGCAGCCAAGGGGGACTCTATGAGACCCAGTACTTC	CASSQGGLYETQYF
TRBJ1-1	.	TRBV11-2	.	TGTGCCAGCAGCCCTCTCTCGGAAGCTTTCTTT	CASSPLSEAFF
TRBJ2-3	many	TRBV12-3/TRBV12-4	.	TGTGCCAGCAGTTTCTTTGGGGGATTTCGGACAGATACGCAGTATTTT	CASSFFGGFRTDTQYF
TRBJ1-3	few	TRBV7-2	.	TGTGCCAGCGCCCTGGGAATCAGGGACACTGGAAACACCATATATTTT	CASALGIRDTGNTIYF
TRBJ2-3	few	TRBV28	TRBD2	TGTGCCAGCAGTGGGACTAGCCCAGATACGCAGTATTTT	CASSGTSPDTQYF
TRBJ1-1	many	TRBV4-2	.	TGTGCCAGCAGCCGAACTGACCGACCACAGGTGAACACTGAAGCTTTCTTT	CASSRTDRPQVNTEAFF
TRBJ2-1	.	TRBV4-3	.	TGCGCCAGCAGCCAAAGGTCGTTGAGATCCGGCGGCAATGAGCAGTTCTTC	CASSQRSLRSGGNEQFF
TRBJ2-1	many	TRBV3-1	.	TGTGCCAGCAGCCAAGATAGGACACCGCAGTTCTTC	CASSQDRTPQFF
TRBJ1-1	many	TRBV7-9	.	TGTGCCAGCAGGCCGGACCGACGTGCTGACACTGAAGCTTTCTTT	CASRPDRRADTEAFF
TRBJ1-2	many	TRBV12-3/TRBV12-4	.	TGTGCCAGCAGTCTACGTCGACATGGCGGCTACACCTTC	CASSLRRHGGYTF